Each of the 18 T cell receptor beta chains below was sequenced from the same sample in a study of graft-versus-host responses after intestinal transplantation. No antigen has been identified for these receptors. Assay: immunoSEQ multiplex PCR; the TCRdb copy retains only in-frame clones and omits some. The table lists more than 100,000 clones, roughly 91% of them singletons. This specimen was unstimulated CD4+ T cells sorted from spleen or lymph node cells, taken before intestinal transplant. All receptors derive from a human donor who received an intestinal transplant.

V and J are TRBV6-5 and TRBJ2-7, with a tentative D call TRBD1 (6 bases). The CDR3 is made up of 13 amino acids. Germline loops: CDR1 MNHEY, CDR2 SVGAGI. The V end was cut by 11 bases, the J end by 2 bases, with 16 bases between. The CDR3 nucleotides are TGTGCCGCAAACACAGGGAACCCCTACGAGCAGTACTTC. This gives the protein CAANTGNPYEQYF.

V is TRBV5-1 and J is TRBJ2-3, with 8 bases that match TRBD2. This CDR3 contains 15 residues. CDR1 SGHRS and CDR2 YFSETQ come from the germline V gene. Losses at the gene ends were 5 bases for V and 2 bases for J; bases not matched to a gene: 7. The CDR3 reads CASRQSGGITDTQYF. In DNA, the CDR3 is TGCGCCAGCAGACAAAGCGGGGGTATCACAGATACGCAGTATTTT.

CDR3 amino acids: CASSYSFAETYEQYF. The CDR3 coding sequence is TGTGCCAGCAGTTACTCGTTCGCGGAGACATACGAGCAGTACTTC. The chain couples TRBV6-7 to TRBJ2-7; D remains ambiguous. TRBV6-7 is noted as an ORF with a role that remains uncertain. This CDR3 is 15 amino acids long. V lost 0 bases to trimming and J lost 4 bases, with 13 bases between them.

The chain links TRBV15 to TRBJ2-7, with D possibly being TRBD2 (5 bases). This CDR3 spans 12 amino acids. Germline lookup yields CDR1 LNHNV and CDR2 YYDKDF (reference sequence). Trimming took 5 bases from V and 5 from J, leaving 10 bases between them. CDR3 sequence reads: CATSGRGDEQYF. The CDR3 DNA reads TGTGCCACCAGCGGGAGAGGAGACGAGCAGTACTTC.

V usage is TRBV5-1 and J usage is TRBJ2-3, with 10 nucleotides matching TRBD1. The CDR3 totals 16 residues. With 3 bases clipped from V and 2 bases from J, the junction kept 6 bases outside the gene matches. From germline, CDR1 is SGHRS and CDR2 YFSETQ. Here the CDR3 reads CASSSRDRGPTDTQYF. The CDR3 DNA sequence: TGCGCCAGCAGCTCCCGGGACAGGGGTCCCACAGATACGCAGTATTTT.

This chain links TRBV6-5 with TRBJ1-1; TRBD1 might be the D (6 bases). CDR3 length: 15 amino acids. V lost 0 bases and J lost 4, with 12 bases in between. The germline V gene has CDR1 MNHEY and CDR2 SVGAGI. As DNA, the CDR3 is TGTGCCAGCAGTTACTCGGGGGGGCATAGCACTGAAGCTTTCTTT. As protein: CASSYSGGHSTEAFF.

The chain carries TRBV6-4 and TRBJ2-2; no clear D. This CDR3 is 15 amino acids long. Between the trimmed V and J ends, which lost 1 base and 4 bases, there was a span of 10 bases. CDR1 is MRHNA and CDR2 is SNTAGT in the germline V gene. The DNA of the CDR3 is TGTGCCAGCAGTGACTGGAGAACCGGCACCGGGGAGCTGTTTTTT. This sequence encodes CASSDWRTGTGELFF.

The rearrangement uses TRBV19 and TRBJ1-2; TRBD1 is a possible D gene (6 bases). The CDR3 runs to 12 residues. Trimming took off 6 bases at V and 7 bases at J, with 12 bases between the two ends. Per germline, CDR1 LNHDA and CDR2 SQIVND (reference sequence). In DNA, the CDR3 is TGTGCCAGTAGAAGACAGGAACGTGGCTACACCTTC. It specifies CASRRQERGYTF.

V usage is TRBV5-1 and J usage is TRBJ2-3; D possibly matches TRBD1 or TRBD2 (5 bases each). The CDR3 totals 15 residues. Looked up from germline, CDR1 is SGHRS and CDR2 is YFSETQ. The V end was cut by 4 bases, the J end by 6 bases, with 18 bases between. CDR3 DNA sequence: TGCGCCAGCAGCCTCCCGGGACCGAACCGGGATACGCAGTATTTT. This codes for CASSLPGPNRDTQYF.

The chain carries TRBV6-5 and TRBJ1-2, with TRBD1 matching 12 bases. Trimming at V came to 2 bases and at J to 6 bases, leaving 7 bases not matched to a gene. This CDR3 region has 16 residues. Germline V gene data show CDR1 as MNHEY and CDR2 as SVGAGI. This CDR3 is CASSYRAGQGADGYTF. The CDR3 region has the DNA TGTGCCAGCAGTTACAGAGCGGGACAGGGGGCTGATGGCTACACCTTC.

The genes are TRBV5-6 and TRBJ2-2; weak D call: TRBD2 (6 bases). CDR1 and CDR2 from the germline V gene are SGHDT and YYEEEE. This CDR3 comprises 16 residues. V lost 4 bases and J 4 bases, leaving 17 bases between the germline ends. The DNA for the CDR3 is TGTGCCAGCAGCGGACCGGAGGGTAGCGTCACCGGGGAGCTGTTTTTT. It is translated as CASSGPEGSVTGELFF.

V is TRBV6-1 and J is TRBJ1-5, with D maybe TRBD1 (6 bases). Germline-derived CDR1 and CDR2 are MNHNS and SASEGT. Between the trimmed V and J ends, which lost 2 bases and 6 bases, there was a span of 11 bases. The CDR3 has 14 amino acids. As DNA, the CDR3 is TGTGCCAGCAGTGAACGAGGGGGTCGTCAGCCCCAGCATTTT. This translates into CASSERGGRQPQHF.

The chain links TRBV23-1 to TRBJ2-1; D is unresolved. TRBV23-1 is assigned to the ORF class and has an uncertain function. Trimming cost V 7 bases and J 4 bases, with 14 bases left between them. CDR3 length: 14 amino acids. The CDR3, as DNA: TGCGCCAGCAACCCAGGTCAGAAGTACAATGAGCAGTTCTTC. Translated, it gives CASNPGQKYNEQFF.

This chain joins TRBV11-2 and TRBJ2-2; 8 positions agree with TRBD1. The junction had 6 bases not matched to a gene; V was cut back by 5 bases and J by 4 bases. The germline gives CDR1 SGHAT, CDR2 FQNNGV. The CDR3 has 15 amino acids. CDR3 region: CASSGRQGRTGELFF. The CDR3 region has the DNA TGTGCCAGCAGCGGACGACAGGGGCGCACCGGGGAGCTGTTTTTT.

This clone has a single count. This CDR3 reads CASSLSGRAGLDEQFF. Written as DNA, the CDR3 is TGTGCCAGCAGCTTAAGCGGGAGGGCCGGATTGGATGAGCAGTTCTTC. The V and J genes are TRBV7-8 and TRBJ2-1, with 10 bases matching TRBD2. Unmatched junction bases numbered 9, after V lost 2 bases and J lost 8 bases. Germline lookup yields CDR1 SGHVS and CDR2 FQNEAQ. This CDR3 region has 16 residues.

This clone was seen only a few times. CDR3 nucleotide sequence: TGCGCCAGCAGCCAAGATAGGGGGGACTACTATGGCTACACCTTC. Its translation: CASSQDRGDYYGYTF. The V call is TRBV4-1, the J call TRBJ1-2, with D possibly TRBD1 on 6 matching bases. Trimming pared 0 bases from V and 3 bases from J, leaving 11 bases between. Germline V CDR1 and CDR2: MGHRA, YSYEKL. This CDR3 has 15 residues.

The chain couples TRBV30 to TRBJ2-4, with D possibly TRBD2 on 6 matching bases. Germline assignment: CDR1 GTSNPN and CDR2 SVGIG (reference sequence). The CDR3 is 13 amino acids. V was trimmed by 3 bases and J by 8 bases, leaving 14 bases between them. The CDR3 coding sequence is TGTGCCTGGAGCCTATCGGGGGTGGACATTCAGTACTTC. Translation: CAWSLSGVDIQYF.

The V gene is TRBV5-1, the J gene TRBJ1-2, with 9 positions matching TRBD1. V was pared by 0 bases and J by 4 bases, with 4 bases of the junction left unmatched. Germline V gene data show CDR1 as SGHRS and CDR2 as YFSETQ. The CDR3 is 15 residues long. DNA of the CDR3: TGCGCCAGCAGCTTGGGAGGGACAGGGAGCTATGGCTACACCTTC. It specifies CASSLGGTGSYGYTF.